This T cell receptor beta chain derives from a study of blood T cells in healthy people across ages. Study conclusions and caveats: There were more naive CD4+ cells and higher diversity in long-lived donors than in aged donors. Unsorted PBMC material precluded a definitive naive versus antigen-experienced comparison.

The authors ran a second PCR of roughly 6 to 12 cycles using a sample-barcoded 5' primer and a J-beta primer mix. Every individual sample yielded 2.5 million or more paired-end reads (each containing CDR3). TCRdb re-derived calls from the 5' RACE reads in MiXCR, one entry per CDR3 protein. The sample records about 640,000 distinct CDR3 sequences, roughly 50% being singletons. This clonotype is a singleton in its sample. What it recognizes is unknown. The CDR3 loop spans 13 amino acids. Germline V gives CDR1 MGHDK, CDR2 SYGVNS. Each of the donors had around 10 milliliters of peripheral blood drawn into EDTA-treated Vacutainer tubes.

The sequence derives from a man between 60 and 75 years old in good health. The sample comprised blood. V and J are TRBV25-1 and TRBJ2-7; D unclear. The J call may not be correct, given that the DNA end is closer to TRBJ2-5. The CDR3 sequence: CASSGSPQETQYF. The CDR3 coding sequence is TGTGCCAGCAGTGGCTCCCCACAAGAGACCCAGTACTTC.